This is a list of T cell receptor beta chains from one sample in a study of molecular identifiers for immune sequencing clone quantification. TCRdb reprocessed the PCR reads via MiXCR and lists one record per CDR3 protein. In the table there are 460,000 or so distinct CDR3 sequences, roughly 23% of which are singletons. Sequenced material: naive CD8+ T cells from blood, with Jurkat cell RNA spiked in. Source of these receptors: a human donor in good health. Some libraries in this study had Jurkat cell RNA spiked in. Each CDR3 is given with its conserved first and last residue. D genes are given only for firm matches. Rows may omit the clone size; those that give it use once, few, many or a size class.

v_gene	d_gene	j_gene	abundance	CDR3aa	CDR3nt
TRBV5-6	NA	TRBJ1-1	few	CASSLEVYGPYTEAFF	TGTGCCAGCAGCTTGGAGGTATATGGACCATACACTGAAGCTTTCTTT
TRBV4-3	NA	TRBJ2-1	NA	CASSQDRDEFHEQFF	TGCGCCAGCAGCCAAGATCGGGACGAATTCCATGAGCAGTTCTTC
TRBV6-2/TRBV6-3	NA	TRBJ2-5	many	CASSYRGGPGQYF	TGTGCCAGCAGTTACAGAGGCGGACCGGGCCAGTACTTC
TRBV27	NA	TRBJ1-1	many	CASSLAFGAVTEAFF	TGTGCCAGCAGTTTAGCGTTTGGGGCAGTCACTGAAGCTTTCTTT
TRBV20-1	NA	TRBJ2-4	few	CSARDPSNLAKNIQYF	TGCAGTGCTAGAGATCCGAGTAATCTAGCCAAAAACATTCAGTACTTC
TRBV4-1	TRBD1	TRBJ1-6	many	CASSQAAQGAQPGSPLHF	TGCGCCAGCAGCCAAGCCGCTCAGGGGGCCCAACCCGGTTCACCCCTCCACTTT
TRBV27	TRBD1	TRBJ2-7	many	CASSFATGGYEQYF	TGTGCCAGCAGTTTTGCGACAGGGGGGTACGAGCAGTACTTC
TRBV20-1	NA	TRBJ2-2	few	CSASLTTGELFF	TGCAGTGCTAGTCTGACAACCGGGGAGCTGTTTTTT
TRBV19	TRBD1	TRBJ1-5	NA	CASSYRTGLQPQHF	TGTGCCAGTAGTTACAGGACAGGGCTGCAGCCCCAGCATTTT
TRBV24-1	NA	TRBJ2-5	many	CATSDPGRQETQYF	TGTGCCACCAGTGACCCGGGACGTCAAGAGACCCAGTACTTC
TRBV27	TRBD2	TRBJ2-2	few	CASRLSGGDTGELFF	TGTGCCAGCAGACTTAGCGGGGGAGACACCGGGGAGCTGTTTTTT
TRBV2	NA	TRBJ2-3	many	CASGGFRDGTDTQYF	TGTGCCAGCGGAGGATTCCGGGACGGCACAGATACGCAGTATTTT
TRBV6-6	NA	TRBJ2-1	few	CASSYVGGPFADNEQFF	TGTGCCAGCAGTTACGTCGGGGGGCCTTTTGCCGACAATGAGCAGTTCTTC
TRBV3-2	NA	TRBJ2-4	NA	CASSPWTLAKNIQYF	TGTGCCAGCAGCCCCTGGACATTAGCCAAAAACATTCAGTACTTC
TRBV7-9	TRBD2	TRBJ2-3	many	CASASTSGHTDTQYF	TGTGCCAGTGCCTCGACTAGCGGCCACACAGATACGCAGTATTTT
TRBV27	NA	TRBJ1-1	NA	CASRQTGTPEAFF	TGTGCCAGCAGGCAGACCGGGACACCTGAAGCTTTCTTT
TRBV28	TRBD2	TRBJ2-2	few	CASSLSSGFTGELFF	TGTGCCAGCAGTTTATCTAGCGGGTTTACCGGGGAGCTGTTTTTT
TRBV12-3/TRBV12-4	NA	TRBJ2-1	few	CASKVDPNEQFF	TGTGCCAGCAAGGTGGATCCGAATGAGCAGTTCTTC
TRBV2	TRBD1	TRBJ1-1	NA	CAREQGALGDEAFF	TGTGCCAGAGAACAGGGGGCCTTGGGGGATGAAGCTTTCTTT
TRBV5-4	NA	TRBJ2-7	few	CASSPEGRGIRFDEQYF	TGTGCCAGCAGCCCGGAGGGACGGGGTATAAGGTTCGACGAGCAGTACTTC
TRBV29-1	NA	TRBJ1-4	many	CSVPIPGTAANEKLFF	TGCAGCGTCCCAATTCCCGGGACGGCGGCTAATGAAAAACTGTTTTTT
TRBV4-3	NA	TRBJ2-3	many	CASSQEWLASTDTQYF	TGCGCCAGCAGCCAAGAGTGGCTAGCGAGCACAGATACGCAGTATTTT
TRBV20-1	NA	TRBJ2-7	many	CSASAGTDSYEQYF	TGCAGTGCTAGTGCGGGGACTGATTCCTACGAGCAGTACTTC
TRBV6-2/TRBV6-3	NA	TRBJ1-4	NA	CASSSPGPATTNEKLFF	TGTGCCAGCAGTTCCCCAGGGCCCGCGACAACTAATGAAAAACTGTTTTTT
TRBV4-3	NA	TRBJ2-3	NA	CASSQEVESSTDTQYF	TGCGCCAGCAGCCAAGAAGTTGAGAGTAGCACAGATACGCAGTATTTT
TRBV4-3	TRBD2	TRBJ2-2	NA	CASSQDPSGSVFGELFF	TGCGCCAGCAGCCAAGACCCTAGCGGGAGTGTGTTCGGGGAGCTGTTTTTT
TRBV28	TRBD1	TRBJ2-5	many	CASSRTGGSGTQYF	TGTGCCAGCAGCCGGACAGGGGGATCAGGGACCCAGTACTTC
TRBV5-6	NA	TRBJ2-7	NA	CASSLKYRTDPFDYEQYF	TGTGCCAGCAGCCTTAAGTACCGGACAGATCCATTTGACTACGAGCAGTACTTC
TRBV11-2	TRBD2	TRBJ2-7	NA	CASSLEGGRGYEQYF	TGTGCCAGCAGCTTAGAAGGCGGGAGGGGGTACGAGCAGTACTTC
TRBV19	NA	TRBJ2-1	NA	CAAGMGGVNEQFF	TGTGCCGCCGGTATGGGCGGAGTAAATGAGCAGTTCTTC
TRBV7-8	NA	TRBJ1-3	many	CASSSRGSGNTIYF	TGTGCCAGCAGCTCCCGGGGCTCTGGAAACACCATATATTTT
TRBV20-1	TRBD1	TRBJ2-5	few	CSVMAGGQETQYF	TGCAGTGTTATGGCAGGGGGCCAAGAGACCCAGTACTTC
TRBV7-9	NA	TRBJ2-7	many	CASSPTPGLPSEQYF	TGTGCCAGCAGCCCCACTCCGGGACTCCCCTCCGAGCAGTACTTC
TRBV28	NA	TRBJ1-1	many	CASSLAQGTEAFF	TGTGCCAGCAGTTTGGCGCAGGGGACTGAAGCTTTCTTT
TRBV13	TRBD2	TRBJ2-1	NA	CASSQTGLASYNEQFF	TGTGCCAGCAGCCAGACGGGACTAGCGAGCTACAATGAGCAGTTCTTC
TRBV5-1	TRBD1	TRBJ2-5	many	CASSLRQGASETQYF	TGCGCCAGCAGCCTAAGACAGGGGGCGTCGGAGACCCAGTACTTC
TRBV27	NA	TRBJ1-5	many	CASSSGSFSNQPQHF	TGTGCCAGCAGTTCCGGGTCCTTTAGCAATCAGCCCCAGCATTTT
TRBV3-1	NA	TRBJ2-1	NA	CASGYGSSYNEQFF	TGTGCCAGCGGGTACGGGAGCTCCTACAATGAGCAGTTCTTC
TRBV5-4	NA	TRBJ2-5	many	CASSLVLSETQYF	TGTGCCAGCAGCTTGGTTCTTTCGGAGACCCAGTACTTC
TRBV5-1	NA	TRBJ2-7	many	CASSSTNPHEQYF	TGCGCCAGCAGCTCAACCAACCCTCACGAGCAGTACTTC
TRBV24-1	NA	TRBJ2-1	many	CATSDSAGKIYNEQFF	TGTGCCACCAGTGATTCGGCTGGCAAAATATACAATGAGCAGTTCTTC
TRBV7-6	TRBD2	TRBJ2-5	few	CASNWAGATQETQYF	TGTGCCAGCAATTGGGCGGGAGCTACCCAAGAGACCCAGTACTTC
TRBV4-3	TRBD1	TRBJ2-7	many	CASSQERGGNYEQYF	TGCGCCAGCAGCCAAGAACGAGGGGGCAATTACGAGCAGTACTTC
TRBV12-3/TRBV12-4	NA	TRBJ1-1	NA	CASSLADTLYDAFF	TGTGCCAGCAGTTTAGCCGACACCCTATACGACGCTTTCTTT
TRBV9	NA	TRBJ2-2	NA	CASSVGGNGRIANTGELFF	TGTGCCAGCAGCGTTGGGGGGAACGGCAGAATTGCGAACACCGGGGAGCTGTTTTTT
TRBV7-9	NA	TRBJ2-5	few	CASSSSGAESGYPYETQYF	TGTGCCAGCAGCTCCTCGGGGGCAGAAAGCGGGTATCCTTACGAGACCCAGTACTTC
TRBV3-1	NA	TRBJ2-1	few	CASSQGGGLGDEQFF	TGTGCCAGCAGCCAAGGCGGGGGCCTCGGGGATGAGCAGTTCTTC
TRBV2	TRBD1	TRBJ2-5	many	CASYEWTGDQETQYF	TGTGCCAGCTATGAGTGGACAGGGGATCAAGAGACCCAGTACTTC
TRBV7-2	TRBD2	TRBJ2-5	many	CASSERLAGEETQYF	TGTGCCAGCAGCGAACGACTAGCGGGAGAAGAGACCCAGTACTTC
TRBV5-1	NA	TRBJ2-5	few	CASSLLSSGGQETQYF	TGCGCCAGCAGCTTGCTTTCGTCTGGGGGGCAAGAGACCCAGTACTTC
TRBV30	TRBD1	TRBJ2-3	NA	CAWSGQGVSTDTQYF	TGTGCCTGGTCCGGACAGGGGGTTTCGACAGATACGCAGTATTTT